These 11 T cell receptor beta chains came from one sample sequenced in a study of identical twins. TCRdb redid the calling of the 5' RACE reads with MiXCR, one entry per CDR3 protein. The table shows fewer than 550,000 distinct CDR3 sequences, with 13% to 15% occurring only once. These data also featured in a second study, about yellow fever vaccine responses in identical twins.

Source material: CD4+ T cells sorted from blood. These receptors came from a woman under 30 in good health.

This clonotype has more than one count but fewer than ten. The CDR3 coding sequence is TGTGCCAGCAGCCCGAGGTATTACACAGATACGCAGTATTTT. Protein: CASSPRYYTDTQYF. This chain links TRBV9 with TRBJ2-3; D is uncertain. This CDR3 spans 14 amino acids. The V end lost 4 bases, the J end lost 2 bases, and 11 bases lay between the germline ends. Germline V gene sequence: CDR1 SGDLS, CDR2 YYNGEE.

This clonotype was seen repeatedly, ten times or more. The chain joins TRBV20-1 to TRBJ2-1; possible D gene TRBD1, 5 bases. CDR3 length: 12 amino acids. V shed 2 bases and J shed 7 bases, with 9 bases lying between them. Germline CDR1 DFQATT, CDR2 SNEGSKA (reference sequence). Here the CDR3 reads CSARTGRNEQFF. The CDR3 nucleotides are TGCAGTGCTAGAACAGGCCGTAATGAGCAGTTCTTC.

CDR3 coding DNA: TGTGCCAGCAGCTTGGGCCAGAGCTCTGGGGCCAACGTCCTGACTTTC. Its protein is CASSLGQSSGANVLTF. The J gene is TRBJ2-6, the V gene TRBV5-5; D not certain. Germline V lookup: CDR1 SGHKS, CDR2 YYEKEE (reference sequence). The CDR3 sequence is 16 residues long. V was cut by 0 bases and J by 0 bases, with 7 bases left in between.

The J gene is TRBJ2-2, the V gene TRBV4-3; D remains ambiguous. V lost 5 bases and J lost 1, with 8 bases in between. The CDR3 covers 14 residues. Germline CDR1 LGHNA, CDR2 YSLEER. The CDR3 bases are TGCGCCAGCAGCGCGGTCGTGAACACCGGGGAGCTGTTTTTT. Translated: CASSAVVNTGELFF.

This clonotype was picked up many times. The chain couples TRBV29-1 to TRBJ2-2; D possibly corresponds to TRBD2 (5 bases). The CDR3 sequence is 14 residues long. Trimming shortened V by 6 bases and J by 1 base, and 12 bases separated the two germline ends. CDR1 is SQVTM, CDR2 ANQGSEA, per germline. In DNA form, the CDR3 reads TGCAGCGTCGGACTGGAGAAGAACACCGGGGAGCTGTTTTTT. Its translation: CSVGLEKNTGELFF.

This clonotype came up a few times. The V and J genes are TRBV3-1 and TRBJ2-1; 9 bases fit TRBD2. CDR1 is LGHDT and CDR2 is YNNKEL in the germline V gene (reference sequence). Germline trimming cut 3 bases from V and 5 bases from J; bases unmatched to any gene: 14. CDR3 length: 18 residues. The CDR3 sequence: CASSQTPGTSRVHNEQFF. The CDR3 DNA reads TGTGCCAGCAGCCAGACTCCCGGGACTAGCCGTGTTCACAATGAGCAGTTCTTC.

This sequence joins TRBV12-3 or TRBV12-4 and TRBJ2-2; 10 bases line up with TRBD2. J was trimmed by 4 bases and V by 7 bases; bases with no gene match: 12. This CDR3 has 17 residues. CDR3 sequence (DNA): TGTGCCAGCACCTCCTCGGGTCTAGCGGGAGTCACCGGGGAGCTGTTTTTT. Translated: CASTSSGLAGVTGELFF.

This clonotype was counted between two and nine times. The chain recombines TRBV3-1 with TRBJ2-2; 7 bases align to TRBD2. V lost 6 bases, J lost 4 bases, and 11 bases stayed unmatched. There are 16 residues in the CDR3. Germline loops: CDR1 LGHDT, CDR2 YNNKEL (reference sequence). The CDR3 is CASRGFERDRTGELFF. DNA for the CDR3: TGTGCCAGCAGGGGGTTCGAGCGGGACCGCACCGGGGAGCTGTTTTTT.

This clonotype has just one count. V is TRBV18 and J is TRBJ2-1, with TRBD1 matching 8 bases. V lost 4 bases and J lost 9; bases outside the gene matches: 11. Looked up from germline, CDR1 is KGHSH and CDR2 is LQKENI. CDR3 length equals 15 residues. The CDR3 loop is CASSLRTGLQGEQFF. DNA for the CDR3: TGTGCCAGCTCACTGCGGACAGGGCTACAAGGTGAGCAGTTCTTC.

This rearrangement joins TRBV7-2 to TRBJ2-2; D unresolved. In germline, CDR1 is SGHTA, CDR2 FQGNSA. With 1 base removed from V and 7 bases from J, the gap between germline ends came to 7 bases. This CDR3 has 13 residues. CDR3 bases: TGTGCCAGCAGCTTAGAACCAAACGGGGAGCTGTTTTTT. Translating gives CASSLEPNGELFF.

The table lists this clonotype with many counts. A junction boundary mismatches the germline segment, possibly from a read error. The chain is built from TRBV5-1 and TRBJ1-1, with no clear D. Germline-derived CDR1 and CDR2 are SGHRS and YFSETQ. CDR3 size: 14 residues. The CDR3 coding sequence is TGTGCCAGCAGCCTCGAGGTATCGAACACTGAAGCTTTCTTT. This translates into CASSLEVSNTEAFF.